The TCR beta chain described here comes from a study of cytotoxic CD8 clonotypes in ibrutinib-treated CLL (dated by TCRdb to about 2021). Notes on the research overall: The cohort had around twelve relapsed/refractory and roughly 15 treatment-naive patients; 17 to 18 were IGHV unmutated. Partial responses were observed in 24 patients and complete responses in 2; after a median follow-up of roughly 72 months, remission was maintained in roughly 14 patients and progression was observed in approximately 12. The response samples were drawn at a median of approximately twelve months into treatment, with a range of roughly 6 to 40 months. Samples averaged approximately 250,000 productive templates and roughly 86,000 productive rearrangements. Longitudinal samples were available for about 30% of the roughly 86 trial participants. Cryopreserved peripheral blood mononuclear cells were obtained before treatment, at response, and at either sustained remission or disease progression. All remission and progressive disease samples were collected while patients were still receiving ibrutinib.

In regard to this clone: Its specific antigen is unknown. It has no much larger one-base neighbor in the sample; base qualities were not kept.

A distance of 17 bases separates the germline ends of V and J, which lose 6 bases and 8 bases respectively. The germline V gene gives CDR1 as SGHRS and CDR2 as YFSETQ. The CDR3 spans 14 residues, from the cysteine through the phenylalanine. The only DNA kept is the CDR3, 42 bases in frame from the first base. According to the study, the label for this sample's time point signals: about 11 months on ibrutinib. Approximately 2 micrograms of genomic DNA were extracted from cryopreserved PBMCs for TCR beta library preparation. Longitudinal blood samples from CLL patients receiving ibrutinib monotherapy were subjected to high-throughput TCR beta sequencing. Patients were enrolled in a phase 2 open-label single-center ibrutinib monotherapy trial. General study outcomes and caveats: Public clonotypes were rare and either shrank or stayed stable during treatment, and the rise in clonality at ibrutinib response reflected expansion of private clonotypes. Sustained-remission and progressing patients did not have matched sampling times, and lymph node repertoires were not examined. At ibrutinib response clonality went up, during sustained remission it held steady, and at progression it dropped back toward baseline. Baseline clonality exceeded that of age-matched healthy donors and correlated strongly with circulating CD8+ T-cell counts.

Each clonotype received, on average, around 10x coverage in deep resolution sequencing performed on a MiSeq, where the target depth lay between 1 in 1 million and 1 in 200,000 T cells. The immunoSEQ hsTCRB Kit was used to generate TCR beta libraries. In the authors' own workflow: The data were analyzed with ImmunoSEQ Analyzer and ImmunoSEQ Data Assistant, and V, D and J gene assignments followed IMGT definitions. Clonality, which ranges from 0 to 1, was calculated by subtracting the normalized Shannon entropy of productive rearrangement frequencies from one. Public clonotype analysis was restricted to overrepresented clonotypes comprising at least 0.05% of each patient's repertoire. Approximately 12 age-matched healthy donor repertoires from immuneACCESS were used as controls for clonality. The source is immuneACCESS, and TCRdb retained only in-frame sequences with V and J called. Part of the clones is not carried over; for the studies checked, unresolved V genes explain less than half of this, and the remainder is unexplained. For V, J and clone size, that table is used; D and trimming come from the DNA. Within this sample are roughly 200,000 clones, with roughly 73% of them counted one time only. The ten largest clones take up over 10% of the sample.

The receptor comes from a human donor with chronic lymphocytic leukemia. Here the chain combines TRBV5-1 and TRBJ1-4, with no D gene named confidently. The sequencing used PBMCs, collected after 12 months of ibrutinib treatment. The DNA reads TGCGCCAGCAAACGTGGTACCCTGGGGGAAAAACTGTTTTTT. Its coded protein is CASKRGTLGEKLFF.